The sample holds a few counts of the clone carrying this T cell receptor beta chain. The method was immunoSEQ multiplex PCR; TCRdb's version includes in-frame clones alone and lacks a portion of them. The table shows more than 60,000 clones, with roughly 84% occurring only once. In germline, CDR1 is SGHAT, CDR2 FQNNGV. The CDR3 totals 17 residues. Trimming left V 1 base short and J 1 base short, with 16 bases between. The data belong to a study of blood T cell repertoires in COVID-19. Study background: Samples representing acute and convalescent COVID-19 were sourced from the United States, Italy and Spain.

This sequence originates from a man aged 50 to 59 with acute or convalescent COVID-19. The source material was peripheral blood. V is TRBV11-2 and J is TRBJ1-2; possible D gene TRBD1, 5 bases. The CDR3 loop reads CASSLVLSGTYNYGYTF. In nucleotides, the CDR3 is TGTGCCAGCAGCTTAGTCCTATCAGGGACTTATAACTATGGCTACACCTTC.